Presented here are 8 T cell receptor beta chains from one specimen sequenced in a study of sequential checkpoint blockade in melanoma. The assay was immunoSEQ multiplex PCR, and TCRdb's table has in-frame clones only and misses some. The sample lists about 40,000 clones, approximately 90% occurring once. Treatment meaning: randomized to nivolumab then ipilimumab (arm A) or the reverse (arm B). Here the sequenced sample was CD8+ T cells sorted from blood (inferred from file names), taken from a patient given nivolumab and ipilimumab in sequence. These receptors all come from a human donor with melanoma.

The rearrangement uses TRBV27 and TRBJ2-7; 8 positions match TRBD2. This CDR3 has 14 amino acids. Germline assignment: CDR1 MNHEY and CDR2 SMNVEV (reference sequence). J gave up 3 bases and V 2 bases, and 3 bases lay outside the gene matches. CDR3 sequence reads: CASSLGLAGYEQYF. DNA of the CDR3: TGTGCCAGCAGTTTAGGTCTAGCGGGCTACGAGCAGTACTTC.

The CDR3 reads CASRLPGLANEQFF. The CDR3 bases are TGTGCCAGCAGACTGCCGGGACTAGCGAATGAGCAGTTCTTC. This chain links TRBV7-9 with TRBJ2-1; 10 nucleotides match TRBD2. CDR1 and CDR2 from the germline V gene are SEHNR and FQNEAQ (reference sequence). J gave up 7 bases and V 6 bases, and 6 bases lay outside the gene matches. The CDR3 length is 14 residues.

This clone was counted only a few times. The V and J genes are TRBV28 and TRBJ1-5, with a possible D match to TRBD1 (5 bases). The CDR3 extends over 14 amino acids. V lost 2 bases to trimming and J lost 3 bases, with 8 bases between them. The germline gives CDR1 MDHEN, CDR2 SYDVKM. In nucleotides, the CDR3 is TGTGCCAGCAGTTTAAACAGGTTCAATCAGCCCCAGCATTTT. Translation gives CASSLNRFNQPQHF.

V gene TRBV19 combines with J gene TRBJ2-1, with 7 positions matching TRBD2. V lost 6 bases and J lost 3; bases outside the gene matches: 23. Germline V gives CDR1 LNHDA, CDR2 SQIVND (reference sequence). The CDR3 spans 20 residues. The CDR3 sequence is CASSTTRTPAGWGYYNEQFF. Written as DNA, the CDR3 is TGTGCCAGTAGCACCACCAGGACTCCAGCGGGGTGGGGATACTACAATGAGCAGTTCTTC.

The gene calls are TRBV4-2 and TRBJ2-3, with 8 positions matching TRBD2. The V gene's germline CDR1 is LGHNA and CDR2 YNFKEQ. The CDR3 is 16 amino acids. V lost 3 bases and J lost 4; bases outside the gene matches: 9. The CDR3 sequence is CASSHPQREQADTQYF. Here the CDR3 DNA reads TGTGCCAGCAGCCACCCCCAGCGGGAGCAGGCAGATACGCAGTATTTT.

This chain connects TRBV4-1 to TRBJ2-7, with D possibly matching TRBD1 (6 bases). The CDR3 has 14 amino acids. Trimming shortened V by 0 bases and J by 0 bases, and 6 bases separated the two germline ends. Per germline, CDR1 MGHRA and CDR2 YSYEKL. The chain's CDR3 is CASSQDRGSYEQYF. CDR3 nucleotide sequence: TGCGCCAGCAGCCAAGACAGGGGCTCCTACGAGCAGTACTTC.

The chain recombines TRBV6-5 with TRBJ1-2; D remains unclear. The germline V and J ends were trimmed by 2 bases and 4 bases, with 11 bases remaining between them. CDR1 and CDR2 (germline): MNHEY, SVGAGI. The CDR3 loop spans 14 amino acids. The CDR3 loop is CASSYRAGAYGYTF. CDR3 bases: TGTGCCAGCAGTTACCGCGCAGGCGCCTATGGCTACACCTTC.

The genes are TRBV4-1 and TRBJ2-1, with a tentative D call TRBD1 (5 bases). The V gene's germline CDR1 is MGHRA and CDR2 YSYEKL. The CDR3 contains 13 residues. Between the trimmed V and J ends, which lost 6 bases and 3 bases, there was a span of 9 bases. The CDR3 reads CASRTDLYNEQFF. The DNA for the CDR3 is TGCGCCAGCAGGACAGACCTCTACAATGAGCAGTTCTTC.